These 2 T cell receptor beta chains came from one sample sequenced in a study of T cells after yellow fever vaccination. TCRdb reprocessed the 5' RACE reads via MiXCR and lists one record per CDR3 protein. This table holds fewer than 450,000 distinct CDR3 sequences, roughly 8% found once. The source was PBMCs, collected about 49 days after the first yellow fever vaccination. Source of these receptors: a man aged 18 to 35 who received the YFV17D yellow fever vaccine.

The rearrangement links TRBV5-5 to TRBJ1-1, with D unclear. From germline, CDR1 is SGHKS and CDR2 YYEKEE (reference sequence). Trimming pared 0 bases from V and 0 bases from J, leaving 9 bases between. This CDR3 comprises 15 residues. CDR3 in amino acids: CASSLAWSVNTEAFF. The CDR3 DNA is TGTGCCAGCAGCTTGGCCTGGTCGGTGAACACTGAAGCTTTCTTT. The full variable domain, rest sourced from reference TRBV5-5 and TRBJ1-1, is DAGVTQSPTHLIKTRGQQVTLRCSPISGHKSVSWYQQVLGQGPQFIFQYYEKEERGRGNFPDRFSARQFPNYSSELNVNALLLGDSALYLCASSLAWSVNTEAFFGQGTRLTVV.

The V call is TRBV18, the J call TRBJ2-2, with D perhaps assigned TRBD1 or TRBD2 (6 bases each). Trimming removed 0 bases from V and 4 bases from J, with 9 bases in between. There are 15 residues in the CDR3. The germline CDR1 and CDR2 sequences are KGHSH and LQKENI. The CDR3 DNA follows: TGTGCCAGCTCACCACCGAGGGGGGCCACCGGGGAGCTGTTTTTT. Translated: CASSPPRGATGELFF. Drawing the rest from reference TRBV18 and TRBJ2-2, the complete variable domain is NAGVMQNPRHLVRRRGQEARLRCSPMKGHSHVYWYRQLPEEGLKFMVYLQKENIIDESGMPKERFSAEFPKEGPSILRIQQVVRGDSAAYFCASSPPRGATGELFFGEGSRLTVL.